The source of this T cell receptor beta chain is a study of human T cells and chemical hapten exposure. Study-wide findings and caveats: PT1 expanded TCR numbers tracked positively with patch test score. Relative to control repertoires, expanded TCRs gave rise to significantly more large CDR3 similarity clusters.

CDR1 is DFQATT, CDR2 SNEGSKA, per germline (reference sequence). There are 14 residues in the CDR3. V lost 2 bases to trimming and J lost 4 bases; unmatched junction nucleotides: 4. Original data processing: Sequenced samples showed a median of 95,638 TCRs each, with counts running from around 20,000 to 690,000. MiXCR was run by TCRdb on the RACE reads, yielding one entry per CDR3 protein. The V and J calls and clone size come from TCRdb's table, not from the authors' own analysis. The table shows around 380,000 distinct CDR3 sequences, with approximately 5% occurring only once. Specified time point: patch test 1, 2 weeks after DPC sensitization. Described treatment: therapeutic diphenylcyclopropenone sensitization with weekly scalp DPC. Comments on this clonotype: Its antigen is as yet unknown.

Material: whole blood, obtained in connection with sensitization to the hapten diphenylcyclopropenone (DPC). The genes are TRBV20-1 and TRBJ2-3, with 9 bases aligning to TRBD2. This receptor was taken from a woman in her forties or fifties with alopecia areata. Some clones in this sample may be carry-over from other donors' samples. CDR3 DNA: TGCAGTGCTAGAAGAGCGGGAGGACCAGATACGCAGTATTTT. Translating gives CSARRAGGPDTQYF.